These T cell receptor beta chains were read from a single sample in a study of blood T cells in healthy people across ages. TCRdb reanalysed the 5' RACE reads using MiXCR and keeps one entry per CDR3 protein. The table records about a million distinct CDR3 sequences, approximately 50% of them present only once. Sequenced material: blood. The receptors stem from a woman aged 55-69 years in good health. CDR3s include the opening cysteine and the closing phenylalanine or tryptophan. Fields, in order: clone size, V gene, D gene, J gene, CDR3 DNA, CDR3 protein. A D gene is named only where the DNA matches it firmly. Clone size is not always given. Where it is, it says once, few, many or a class for expanded clones.

size: few
V: TRBV28
D: NA
J: TRBJ2-1
DNA: TGTGCCAGCAGTATCCAGGGTAGAGTTTTCAATGAGCAGTTCTTC
CDR3: CASSIQGRVFNEQFF

size: few
V: TRBV7-6
D: TRBD2
J: TRBJ2-3
DNA: TGTGCCAGCAGTCGTAGCGGGAGGGGACATTTTACGACTCTTTTCACAGATACGCAGTATTTT
CDR3: CASSRSGRGHFTTLFTDTQYF

size: NA
V: TRBV29-1
D: NA
J: TRBJ2-5
DNA: TGCAGCGTTGATTCAGGGTGGGAGCAGTACTTC
CDR3: CSVDSGWEQYF

size: NA
V: TRBV6-5
D: NA
J: TRBJ2-3
DNA: TGTGCCAGCAGTTACTCGCCGGAGCGGACAGATACGCAGTATTTT
CDR3: CASSYSPERTDTQYF

size: few
V: TRBV29-1
D: TRBD2
J: TRBJ2-5
DNA: TGCAGCGTCGGGACTAGCGGGAGCTTTTTTGAGACCCAGTACTTC
CDR3: CSVGTSGSFFETQYF

size: few
V: TRBV29-1
D: NA
J: TRBJ2-5
DNA: TGCTCGGCCACCGGGGCCCACCAAGAGACCCAGTACTTC
CDR3: CSATGAHQETQYF

size: NA
V: TRBV19
D: NA
J: TRBJ2-3
DNA: TGTGCCAGTAGTTCCGGCCGACGTGTCCAAACCACAGATACGCAGTATTTT
CDR3: CASSSGRRVQTTDTQYF

size: NA
V: TRBV9
D: NA
J: TRBJ2-6
DNA: TGTGCCAGCAGCCCAGATAGGGGGGCCAACGTCCTGACTTTC
CDR3: CASSPDRGANVLTF

size: few
V: TRBV9
D: TRBD2
J: TRBJ2-4
DNA: TGTGCCAGCAGCCGGGGACTAGCCCAAGGTAACATTCAGTACTTC
CDR3: CASSRGLAQGNIQYF

size: NA
V: TRBV7-2
D: TRBD1
J: TRBJ1-2
DNA: TGTGCCAGCAGCCTAGACCGGGACAGCCTATATGGCTACACCTTC
CDR3: CASSLDRDSLYGYTF

size: many
V: TRBV4-1
D: TRBD1
J: TRBJ2-5
DNA: TGCGCCAGCAGCCTACGGGACAGGGCGGAAGAGACCCAGTACTTC
CDR3: CASSLRDRAEETQYF

size: few
V: TRBV20-1
D: NA
J: TRBJ2-3
DNA: TGCAGTGCAGGAAAGGGTTTATTGGTCACAGATACGCAGTATTTT
CDR3: CSAGKGLLVTDTQYF

size: many
V: TRBV11-2
D: NA
J: TRBJ2-7
DNA: TGTGCCAGCAGCCAGAATTTGGGTACCTACGAGCAGTACTTC
CDR3: CASSQNLGTYEQYF

size: NA
V: TRBV24-1
D: TRBD1
J: TRBJ2-2
DNA: TGTGCCACCAGTGATCCTGACAGGGGTCCGAACACCGGGGAGCTGTTTTTT
CDR3: CATSDPDRGPNTGELFF

size: few
V: TRBV30
D: TRBD1
J: TRBJ2-7
DNA: TGTGCCTGGAGTGATCAGGGGGCAGTGCAGTACTTC
CDR3: CAWSDQGAVQYF

size: NA
V: TRBV2
D: NA
J: TRBJ2-1
DNA: TGTGCCAGCAGGGAGGGACGCCCGGGGGTGGATGAGCAGTTCTTC
CDR3: CASREGRPGVDEQFF

size: NA
V: TRBV5-1
D: NA
J: TRBJ2-1
DNA: TGCGCCAGCAGCCCGGGGGCCATGAGCTCCTACAATGAGCAGTTCTTC
CDR3: CASSPGAMSSYNEQFF

size: NA
V: TRBV6-5
D: NA
J: TRBJ1-2
DNA: TGTGCCAGCAGGAAAGACAGGTCCGCTAACTATGGCTACACCTTC
CDR3: CASRKDRSANYGYTF

size: NA
V: TRBV5-1
D: TRBD1
J: TRBJ2-7
DNA: TGCGCCAGCAGCCGGAGACAGGGAGAGAAGAACGAGCAGTACTTC
CDR3: CASSRRQGEKNEQYF

size: few
V: TRBV4-1
D: NA
J: TRBJ2-5
DNA: TGCGCCAGCAGCCAAGAGCGTCGGGAGGAGACCCAGTACTTC
CDR3: CASSQERREETQYF

size: NA
V: TRBV9
D: NA
J: TRBJ2-1
DNA: TGTGCCAGCAGCCCCCAGTCGCTGAATGAGCAGTTCTTC
CDR3: CASSPQSLNEQFF

size: NA
V: TRBV4-2
D: NA
J: TRBJ2-5
DNA: TGTGCCAGCAGCCCGGGTAGTGGGCAAGAGACCCAGTACTTC
CDR3: CASSPGSGQETQYF

size: NA
V: TRBV6-1
D: TRBD2
J: TRBJ2-3
DNA: TGTGCCAGCAGATTAATAGCGGGAGTTACAGATACGCAGTATTTT
CDR3: CASRLIAGVTDTQYF

size: NA
V: TRBV20-1
D: NA
J: TRBJ2-1
DNA: TGCAGTGCTAGAGAGGGCGGGGACCTTGGGTTCTTC
CDR3: CSAREGGDLGFF

size: NA
V: TRBV29-1
D: NA
J: TRBJ2-7
DNA: TGCAGCGCGCTCACGGGGGACTCCTACGAGCAGTACTTC
CDR3: CSALTGDSYEQYF

size: NA
V: TRBV11-1
D: TRBD2
J: TRBJ2-3
DNA: TGTGCCAGCAGCTTAGCGCTGGGACTAGCGGGCACAGATACGCAGTATTTT
CDR3: CASSLALGLAGTDTQYF

size: NA
V: TRBV21-1
D: NA
J: TRBJ2-7
DNA: TGTGCCACCAGGACTAGCGGGAACTCCTACGAGCAGTACTTC
CDR3: CATRTSGNSYEQYF

size: NA
V: TRBV10-3
D: NA
J: TRBJ2-5
DNA: TGTGCCATCAGTGAGTACACTGGGACATACAAAGAGACCCAGTACTTC
CDR3: CAISEYTGTYKETQYF

size: NA
V: TRBV20-1
D: NA
J: TRBJ1-2
DNA: TGCAGTGCTAGCGACAGACCGCGCTATGGCTACACCTTC
CDR3: CSASDRPRYGYTF

size: few
V: TRBV4-1
D: NA
J: TRBJ2-7
DNA: TGCGCCAGCAGCCAAGATCCGGGGAACGAGCAGTACTTC
CDR3: CASSQDPGNEQYF

size: NA
V: TRBV6-2/TRBV6-3
D: TRBD1
J: TRBJ2-4
DNA: TGTGCCAGCAGTAGGGGACAGGGGGCTGGGCAGTACTTC
CDR3: CASSRGQGAGQYF

size: NA
V: TRBV2
D: NA
J: TRBJ1-2
DNA: TGTGCCAGCAGGTTCCGGCCGAAAGAGAACTATGGCTACACCTTC
CDR3: CASRFRPKENYGYTF

size: NA
V: TRBV12-3/TRBV12-4
D: TRBD1
J: TRBJ2-3
DNA: TGTGCCAGCAGCACGCGGGGGACAGGGACAGATACGCAGTATTTT
CDR3: CASSTRGTGTDTQYF

size: few
V: TRBV6-5
D: NA
J: TRBJ2-5
DNA: TGTGCCAGCAGTTTCGGCCAGATGGGAGAGACCCAGTACTTC
CDR3: CASSFGQMGETQYF

size: NA
V: TRBV24-1
D: NA
J: TRBJ2-4
DNA: TGTGCCACCAGTGACACAACAACAGCCAAAAACATTCAGTACTTC
CDR3: CATSDTTTAKNIQYF

size: NA
V: TRBV3-1
D: NA
J: TRBJ1-3
DNA: TGTGCCAGCAGCCAAGATCTCGCAATCTCTGGAAACACCATATATTTT
CDR3: CASSQDLAISGNTIYF

size: once
V: TRBV28
D: TRBD2
J: TRBJ2-5
DNA: TGTGCCAGCAGTTCGCGACGAGCGGGAGTGGAGACCCAGTACTTC
CDR3: CASSSRRAGVETQYF

size: NA
V: TRBV28
D: NA
J: TRBJ1-1
DNA: TGTGCCAGCCGCAAAGGGAACACTGAAGCTTTCTTT
CDR3: CASRKGNTEAFF

size: NA
V: TRBV12-3/TRBV12-4
D: TRBD2
J: TRBJ2-6
DNA: TGTGCCAGCAGTAGACTAGCGGGGAGCTCTGGGGCCAACGTCCTGACTTTC
CDR3: CASSRLAGSSGANVLTF

size: NA
V: TRBV28
D: TRBD1
J: TRBJ2-1
DNA: TGTGCCAGCAGCCCACAGGGGGAAGCCTACAATGAGCAGTTCTTC
CDR3: CASSPQGEAYNEQFF

size: NA
V: TRBV3-1
D: TRBD2
J: TRBJ2-5
DNA: TGTGCCAGCAGCCAAACTAGCGGGAGGGTTGAGCAGTACTTC
CDR3: CASSQTSGRVEQYF

size: NA
V: TRBV4-1
D: NA
J: TRBJ2-3
DNA: TGCGCCAGCAGCCAAGAATTGACCCTTAGCACAGATACGCAGTATTTT
CDR3: CASSQELTLSTDTQYF

size: few
V: TRBV29-1
D: TRBD1
J: TRBJ2-3
DNA: TGCAGCGTTCGATTGACAGGGGCATACACGCAGTATTTT
CDR3: CSVRLTGAYTQYF

size: NA
V: TRBV3-1
D: TRBD2
J: TRBJ2-1
DNA: TGTGCCAGCAGCCAAGAGGGAGGGCCGTGTCATGAGCAGTTCTTC
CDR3: CASSQEGGPCHEQFF

size: many
V: TRBV7-2
D: TRBD2
J: TRBJ2-7
DNA: TGTGCCAGCAGCTTAGGGACTAGCGGGACTTACGAGCAGTACTTC
CDR3: CASSLGTSGTYEQYF

size: many
V: TRBV28
D: TRBD1
J: TRBJ2-7
DNA: TGTGCCAGCATTAAGGACAGGGTGCGGGAGCAGTACTTC
CDR3: CASIKDRVREQYF

size: NA
V: TRBV29-1
D: TRBD1
J: TRBJ2-5
DNA: TGCAGCGTCGCGGGGACAGGGGTTCGAGAGACCCAGTACTTC
CDR3: CSVAGTGVRETQYF

size: NA
V: TRBV28
D: NA
J: TRBJ2-3
DNA: TGTGCCAGCAGTGGGTATTTCTCCCTATCTGGGGGAGATACGCAGTATTTT
CDR3: CASSGYFSLSGGDTQYF

size: NA
V: TRBV4-3
D: NA
J: TRBJ2-5
DNA: TGCGCCAGCAGCCATACAAGGACCCAAGAGACCCAGTACTTC
CDR3: CASSHTRTQETQYF

size: NA
V: TRBV3-1
D: NA
J: TRBJ2-5
DNA: TGTGCCAGCAGCCCCACCCGGGGCTCAGGGAGAGAGACCCAGTACTTC
CDR3: CASSPTRGSGRETQYF

size: NA
V: TRBV5-1
D: NA
J: TRBJ2-6
DNA: TGCGCCAGCAGCTTGGACAGCTCTGAGGCCAACGTCCTGACTTTC
CDR3: CASSLDSSEANVLTF

size: NA
V: TRBV20-1
D: TRBD2
J: TRBJ2-1
DNA: TGCAGTGCTAGCTTAAGGACTAGCGGGGTTTACAATGAGCAGTTCTTC
CDR3: CSASLRTSGVYNEQFF

size: NA
V: TRBV7-9
D: NA
J: TRBJ2-4
DNA: TGTGCCAGCATCTCTGGGTTGACAGAAGCCAAAAACATTCAGTACTTC
CDR3: CASISGLTEAKNIQYF

size: once
V: TRBV7-2
D: TRBD2
J: TRBJ2-1
DNA: TGTGCCAGCACCTTAGCGGGAGGGCCTGGGGGGAGTGAGCAGTTCTTC
CDR3: CASTLAGGPGGSEQFF

size: few
V: TRBV20-1
D: NA
J: TRBJ2-1
DNA: TGCAGTGCTAGAACGGCGAGCTCCTACAATGAGCAGTTCTTC
CDR3: CSARTASSYNEQFF

size: NA
V: TRBV12-3/TRBV12-4
D: NA
J: TRBJ2-5
DNA: TGTGCCAGCAGCCCCTCGCGGGGGACCCAGTACTTC
CDR3: CASSPSRGTQYF